These T cell receptor beta chains were read from a single sample in a study of cytomegalovirus exposure and HLA in healthy donors. The protocol was immunoSEQ multiplex PCR, while the TCRdb copy is restricted to in-frame clones and leaves out a portion. Among under 200,000 clones listed, 80% to 90% were seen once. The sequencing sample was made of PBMCs. Every receptor here comes from a woman between 18 and 30 years old in good health and CMV-seronegative. CDR3s include the opening cysteine and the closing phenylalanine or tryptophan. Each record gives: V gene, D gene, J gene, clone size, CDR3 length, CDR3 protein, CDR3 DNA. A D gene is named only where the DNA matches it firmly. Part of the rows lack a size; the others show once, few, many or a class for expanded clones.

TRBV11-2	TRBD1	TRBJ2-1	NA	14	CASSFTGGYNEQFF	TGTGCCAGCAGCTTTACAGGGGGCTACAATGAGCAGTTCTTC
TRBV6-5	NA	TRBJ2-7	NA	12	CASSLTRTEQYF	TGTGCCAGCAGTTTAACTCGGACAGAGCAGTACTTC
TRBV9	NA	TRBJ2-7	NA	14	CASSVELTTHEQYF	TGTGCCAGCAGCGTAGAACTAACCACCCACGAGCAGTACTTC
TRBV19	NA	TRBJ2-3	NA	16	CASSIGGRGRPDTQYF	TGTGCCAGTAGTATAGGAGGTCGGGGGAGGCCAGATACGCAGTATTTT
TRBV6-1	NA	TRBJ1-1	NA	14	CATRNQDYNTEAFF	TGTGCCACCCGGAATCAGGACTACAACACTGAAGCTTTCTTT
TRBV27	NA	TRBJ2-1	once	11	CASTLYNEQFF	TGTGCCAGCACCCTATACAATGAGCAGTTCTTC
TRBV7-8	TRBD2	TRBJ2-1	NA	17	CASSKAGVPGPSNEQFF	TGTGCCAGCAGCAAAGCGGGAGTACCAGGGCCAAGCAATGAGCAGTTCTTC
TRBV4-1	TRBD1	TRBJ1-6	NA	15	CASSHGQGGNSPLHF	TGCGCCAGCAGCCATGGACAGGGTGGGAATTCACCCCTCCACTTT
TRBV2	TRBD1	TRBJ1-5	NA	15	CASSPRGRVGQPQHF	TGTGCCAGCAGTCCCAGGGGGCGAGTGGGTCAGCCCCAGCATTTT
TRBV21-1	NA	TRBJ1-1	NA	15	CASRGWDRENTEAFF	TGTGCCAGCAGGGGGTGGGACAGGGAGAACACTGAAGCTTTCTTT
TRBV5-1	NA	TRBJ1-1	NA	13	CASSLALVAEAFF	TGCGCCAGCAGCTTGGCCCTGGTGGCCGAAGCTTTCTTT